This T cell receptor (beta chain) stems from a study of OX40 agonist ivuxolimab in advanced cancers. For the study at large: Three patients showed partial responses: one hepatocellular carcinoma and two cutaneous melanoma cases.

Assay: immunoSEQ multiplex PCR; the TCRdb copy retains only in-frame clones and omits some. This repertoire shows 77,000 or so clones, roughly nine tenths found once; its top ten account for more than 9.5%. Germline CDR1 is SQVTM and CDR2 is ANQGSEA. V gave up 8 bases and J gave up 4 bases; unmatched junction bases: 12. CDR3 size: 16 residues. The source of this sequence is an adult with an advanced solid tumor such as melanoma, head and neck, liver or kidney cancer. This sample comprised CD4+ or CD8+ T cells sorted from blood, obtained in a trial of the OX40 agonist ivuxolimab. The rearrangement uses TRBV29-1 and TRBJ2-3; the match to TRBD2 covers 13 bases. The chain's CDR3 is CSLSGLAGPRADTQYF. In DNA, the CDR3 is TGCAGCCTGTCGGGACTAGCGGGGCCTCGGGCAGATACGCAGTATTTT.